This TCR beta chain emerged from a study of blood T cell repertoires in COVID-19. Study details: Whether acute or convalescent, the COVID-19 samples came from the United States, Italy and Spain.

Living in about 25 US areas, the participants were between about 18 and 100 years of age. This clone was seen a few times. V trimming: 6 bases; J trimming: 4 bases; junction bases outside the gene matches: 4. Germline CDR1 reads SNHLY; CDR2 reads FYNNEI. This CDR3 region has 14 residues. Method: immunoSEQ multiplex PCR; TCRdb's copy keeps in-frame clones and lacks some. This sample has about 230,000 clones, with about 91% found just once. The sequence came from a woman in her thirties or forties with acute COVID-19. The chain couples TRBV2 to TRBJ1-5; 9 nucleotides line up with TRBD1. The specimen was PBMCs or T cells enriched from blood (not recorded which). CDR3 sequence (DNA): TGTGCCAGCAGAAAGGACAGGGGTAATCAGCCCCAGCATTTT. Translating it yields CASRKDRGNQPQHF.